The present entry profiles one T cell receptor (beta chain) with its context. This specimen comes from a study of OX40 agonist ivuxolimab in advanced cancers. This CDR3 contains 14 residues. Germline-derived CDR1 and CDR2 are SGHRS and YFSETQ. Trimming removed 4 bases from V and 2 bases from J, with 13 bases in between. Using immunoSEQ multiplex PCR, the repertoire was profiled, and TCRdb retains in-frame clones only, with some absent. Among tens of thousands of clones listed, 80% to 90% were seen once. The source of this sequence is an adult with an advanced solid tumor such as melanoma, head and neck, liver or kidney cancer. The sample consisted of CD4+ or CD8+ T cells sorted from blood, taken in a trial of the OX40 agonist ivuxolimab. The chain links TRBV5-1 to TRBJ2-7; TRBD2 might be the D (6 bases). The CDR3 is CASSPGDITYEQYF. CDR3 DNA sequence: TGCGCCAGCAGCCCGGGAGACATAACCTACGAGCAGTACTTC. The variable domain in full, completed from reference TRBV5-1 and TRBJ2-7, reads KAGVTQTPRYLIKTRGQQVTLSCSPISGHRSVSWYQQTPGQGLQFLFEYFSETQRNKGNFPGRFSGRQFSNSRSEMNVSTLELGDSALYLCASSPGDITYEQYFGPGTRLTVT.